This T cell receptor beta chain was sequenced for a study of T-cell memory formation after mild COVID-19 (dated by TCRdb to about 2021). As for the study more broadly: TCR sequence clusters from the two donors were found to be largely donor specific. Longitudinal TCRalpha and TCRbeta repertoire sequencing tracked T-cell clones expanding and contracting after mild COVID-19 in two donors. The cohort comprised two young, previously healthy adult volunteers, one female and one male.

The paper as a whole reports these results and caveats: Contracting CD4+ clones appeared mostly in the CM and EM memory subsets, whereas CD8+ clones were enriched in EMRA. SARS-CoV-2 specificity was not confirmed for the second-wave clones peaking on day 37. Some responding clones were found in pre-infection memory, which suggests that pre-existing cross-reactive memory T cells took part in the SARS-CoV-2 response. The study covered only a couple of mild cases, and larger cohorts including severe cases with pre-infection samples were considered necessary. Clones that contracted from day 15 to 85 showed balanced CD4/CD8 phenotypes, whereas a second wave of clones that expanded from day 15 to 37 leaned towards CD4+.

The listed sequencing device is Illumina NovaSeq 6000. TCRalpha and TCRbeta cDNA libraries were constructed by 5'RACE with constant-segment primers, with sample barcodes and unique molecular identifiers being introduced. RNA was extracted from every sample with Trizol reagent. Libraries were amplified in two PCR steps, with a second sample barcode and Illumina TruSeq adapters added in the second step. Sequencing of the libraries was done on an Illumina NovaSeq, producing 2 x 150 bp paired-end reads. Per the original workflow: Reads were demultiplexed and collapsed into UMI-guided consensus sequences with migec v1.2.7. Using mixcr v2.1.11, UMI consensuses were aligned to TRA and TRB V and J templates and then assembled into clonotypes. A clonotype was counted as expanded or contracted only when both edgeR and NoisET called the clonotype significant, with the noise models trained on biological replicates. For edgeR calls, the thresholds were a false discovery rate-adjusted p below 0.01 and a log2 fold-change of 1. As an exploratory analysis of dynamics, max-normalized trajectories of the 1000 most abundant clonotypes were examined by PCA with hierarchical clustering. Separately sequenced CD4+ and CD8+ repertoires were used to assign the CD4 or CD8 phenotype of responding clones. TCRdb itself trimmed the public reads at Q25 with fastp, ran MiXCR and retained productive beta chains. Rows are combined by CDR3 protein, so each entry shows the most common genes and DNA. The V and J calls, along with clone size, are taken from TCRdb and not from the paper's own processing. For this sample the table gives some 320,000 distinct CDR3 sequences, of which about 16% were detected only once. The ten largest clones capture approximately 20% of the sample.

Ficoll-Paque density gradient centrifugation was the method used to isolate PBMCs. In this sample, this clonotype turned up a few times. No antigen is known for it. It has no much larger one-base neighbor in the sample; base qualities were not kept. Sequencing was done on a sample of PBMCs or a T cell subset sorted from them (not recorded which). The sequence was collected from a man aged 18 to 30 who had mild COVID-19 (a few samples of this study predate the infection). The sample titles of this study are shuffled in the database, so cell type and time point are left out; the donor was told from shared clones.

The encoded CDR3 is CASSPGLAGDDEQFF. At the DNA level, the sequence is TGTGCCAGCAGCCCGGGACTAGCGGGGGATGATGAGCAGTTCTTC. Recombination linked TRBV4-2 to TRBJ2-1; the central 14 bases match TRBD2. Spanning cysteine to phenylalanine, the CDR3 consists of 15 amino acids. Solely the CDR3 DNA is kept, with 45 bases framed from the first base. The germline V gene gives CDR1 as LGHNA and CDR2 as YNFKEQ. V is cut back by 4 bases and J by 8 bases, with 4 bases in the junction unmatched.